The clone carrying this T cell receptor beta chain was observed once. This specimen belongs to a study of blood T cell repertoires in COVID-19. Study as a whole: PBMCs, B-cell-depleted T cells, or T cells were the source of the cDNA or gDNA that made up the material.

Participant ages covered about 18 to 95 years across 24 US areas. The repertoire was sequenced with immunoSEQ multiplex PCR; TCRdb's copy has only in-frame clones and lacks some. Of roughly 200,000 clones in the sample, 82% were seen once. Losses at the gene ends were 5 bases for V and 3 bases for J; bases not matched to a gene: 4. The CDR3 spans 13 residues. Germline CDR1 SQVTM, CDR2 ANQGSEA. The sequencing input was PBMCs or T cells enriched from blood (not recorded which). This TCR came from a woman aged 60 to 75 with acute COVID-19. The chain is built from TRBV29-1 and TRBJ1-2; 9 bases are a match to TRBD1. CDR3: CSVLDRGDYGYTF. The CDR3 DNA reads as TGCAGCGTTCTCGACAGGGGGGACTATGGCTACACCTTC.